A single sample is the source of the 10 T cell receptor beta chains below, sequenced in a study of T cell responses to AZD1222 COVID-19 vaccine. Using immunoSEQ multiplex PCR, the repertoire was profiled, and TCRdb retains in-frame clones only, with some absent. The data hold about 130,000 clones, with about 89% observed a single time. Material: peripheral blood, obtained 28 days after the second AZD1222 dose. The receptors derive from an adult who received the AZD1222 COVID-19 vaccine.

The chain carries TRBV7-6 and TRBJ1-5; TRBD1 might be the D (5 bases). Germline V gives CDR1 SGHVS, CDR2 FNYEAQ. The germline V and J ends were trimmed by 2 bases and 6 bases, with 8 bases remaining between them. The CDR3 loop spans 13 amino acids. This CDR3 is CASSLHGGQPQHF. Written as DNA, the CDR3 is TGTGCCAGCAGCTTACATGGGGGTCAGCCCCAGCATTTT.

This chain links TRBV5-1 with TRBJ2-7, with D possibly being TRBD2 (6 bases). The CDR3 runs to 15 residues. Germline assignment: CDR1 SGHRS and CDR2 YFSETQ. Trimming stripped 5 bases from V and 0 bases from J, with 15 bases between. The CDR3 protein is CASSIVGGSSYEQYF. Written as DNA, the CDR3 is TGCGCCAGCAGTATCGTTGGGGGGAGCTCCTACGAGCAGTACTTC. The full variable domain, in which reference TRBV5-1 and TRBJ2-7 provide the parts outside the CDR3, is KAGVTQTPRYLIKTRGQQVTLSCSPISGHRSVSWYQQTPGQGLQFLFEYFSETQRNKGNFPGRFSGRQFSNSRSEMNVSTLELGDSALYLCASSIVGGSSYEQYFGPGTRLTVT.

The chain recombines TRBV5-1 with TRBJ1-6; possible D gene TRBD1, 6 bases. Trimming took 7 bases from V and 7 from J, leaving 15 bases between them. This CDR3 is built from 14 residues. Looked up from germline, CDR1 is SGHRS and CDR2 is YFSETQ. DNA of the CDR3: TGCGCCAGCGGGGAGGGGGGGCCGAATTCACCCCTCCACTTT. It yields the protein CASGEGGPNSPLHF.

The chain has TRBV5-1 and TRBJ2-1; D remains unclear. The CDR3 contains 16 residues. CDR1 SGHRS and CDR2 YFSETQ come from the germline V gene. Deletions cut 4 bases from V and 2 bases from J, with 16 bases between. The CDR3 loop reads CASSVRPAEAYNEQFF. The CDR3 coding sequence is TGCGCCAGCAGCGTGAGACCCGCGGAAGCCTACAATGAGCAGTTCTTC.

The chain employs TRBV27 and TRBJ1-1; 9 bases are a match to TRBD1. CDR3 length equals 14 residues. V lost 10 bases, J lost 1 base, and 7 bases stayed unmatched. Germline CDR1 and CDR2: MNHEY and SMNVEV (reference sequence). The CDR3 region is CATKRTGENTEAFF. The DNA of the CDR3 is TGTGCCACCAAAAGGACAGGGGAGAACACTGAAGCTTTCTTT.

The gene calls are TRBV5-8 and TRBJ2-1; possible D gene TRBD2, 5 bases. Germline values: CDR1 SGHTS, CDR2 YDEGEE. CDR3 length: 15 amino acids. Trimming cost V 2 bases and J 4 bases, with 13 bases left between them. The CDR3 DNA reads TGTGCCAGCAGCTTTAGCGAGCGGTCATACAATGAGCAGTTCTTC. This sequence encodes CASSFSERSYNEQFF. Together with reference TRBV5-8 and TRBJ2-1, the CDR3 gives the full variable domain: EAGVTQSPTHLIKTRGQQATLRCSPISGHTSVYWYQQALGLGLQFLLWYDEGEERNRGNFPPRFSGRQFPNYSSELNVNALELEDSALYLCASSFSERSYNEQFFGPGTRLTVL.

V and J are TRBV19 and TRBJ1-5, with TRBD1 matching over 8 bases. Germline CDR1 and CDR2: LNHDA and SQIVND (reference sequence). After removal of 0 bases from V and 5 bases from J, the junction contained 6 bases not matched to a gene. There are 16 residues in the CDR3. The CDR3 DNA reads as TGTGCCAGTAGTATAGAACAGGGGGGATATGATCAGCCCCAGCATTTT. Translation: CASSIEQGGYDQPQHF.

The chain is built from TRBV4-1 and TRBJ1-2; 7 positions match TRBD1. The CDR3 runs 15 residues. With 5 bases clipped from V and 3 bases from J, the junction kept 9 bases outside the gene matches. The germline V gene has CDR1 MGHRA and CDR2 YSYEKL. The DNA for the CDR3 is TGCGCCAGCAGCATCCCACAGGGGACTCACTATGGCTACACCTTC. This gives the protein CASSIPQGTHYGYTF.

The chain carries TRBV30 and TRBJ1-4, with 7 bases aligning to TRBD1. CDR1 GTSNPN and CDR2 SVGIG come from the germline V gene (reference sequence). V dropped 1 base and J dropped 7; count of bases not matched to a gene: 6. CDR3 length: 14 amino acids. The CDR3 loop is CAWSARGLGEKLFF. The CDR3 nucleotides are TGTGCCTGGAGTGCTAGGGGGCTGGGTGAAAAACTGTTTTTT.

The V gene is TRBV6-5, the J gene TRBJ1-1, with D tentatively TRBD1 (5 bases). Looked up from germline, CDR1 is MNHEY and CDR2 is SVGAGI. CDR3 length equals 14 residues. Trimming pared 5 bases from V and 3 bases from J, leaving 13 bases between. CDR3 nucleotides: TGTGCCAGCAGTAAGCAGGGTCAGGACACTGAAGCTTTCTTT. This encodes CASSKQGQDTEAFF.